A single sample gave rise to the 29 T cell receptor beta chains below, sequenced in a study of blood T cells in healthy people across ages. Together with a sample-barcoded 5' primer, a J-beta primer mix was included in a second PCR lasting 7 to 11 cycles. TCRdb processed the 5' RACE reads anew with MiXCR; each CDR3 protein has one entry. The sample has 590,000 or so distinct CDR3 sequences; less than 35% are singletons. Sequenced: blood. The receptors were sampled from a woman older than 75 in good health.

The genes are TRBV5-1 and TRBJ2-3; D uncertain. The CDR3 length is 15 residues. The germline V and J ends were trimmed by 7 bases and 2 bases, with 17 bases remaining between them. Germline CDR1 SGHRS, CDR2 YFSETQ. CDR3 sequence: CASGWRGDSTDTQYF. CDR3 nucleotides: TGCGCCAGCGGGTGGCGCGGAGATTCCACAGATACGCAGTATTTT.

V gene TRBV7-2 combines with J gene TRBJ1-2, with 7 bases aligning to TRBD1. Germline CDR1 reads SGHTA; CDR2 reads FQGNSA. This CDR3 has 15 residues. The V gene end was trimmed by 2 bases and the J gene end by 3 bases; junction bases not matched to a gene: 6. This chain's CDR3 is CASSLRSGGDYGYTF. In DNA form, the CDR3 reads TGTGCCAGCAGCTTACGATCAGGGGGGGACTATGGCTACACCTTC.

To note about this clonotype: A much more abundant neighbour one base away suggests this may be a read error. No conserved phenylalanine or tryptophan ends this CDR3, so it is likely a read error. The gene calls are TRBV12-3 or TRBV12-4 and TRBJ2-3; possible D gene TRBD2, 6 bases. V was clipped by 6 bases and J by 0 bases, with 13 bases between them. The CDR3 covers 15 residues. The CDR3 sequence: CASRTGVTSTDTQYL. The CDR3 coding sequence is TGTGCCAGCAGGACGGGGGTCACAAGCACAGATACGCAGTATTTG.

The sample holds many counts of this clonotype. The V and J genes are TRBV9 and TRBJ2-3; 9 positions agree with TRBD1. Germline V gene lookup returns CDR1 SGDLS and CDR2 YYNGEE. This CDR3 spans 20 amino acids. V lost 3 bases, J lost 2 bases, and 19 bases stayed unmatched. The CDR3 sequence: CASSATTPGQGLSYTDTQYF. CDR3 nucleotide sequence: TGTGCCAGCAGCGCGACGACTCCGGGACAGGGCCTAAGCTACACAGATACGCAGTATTTT.

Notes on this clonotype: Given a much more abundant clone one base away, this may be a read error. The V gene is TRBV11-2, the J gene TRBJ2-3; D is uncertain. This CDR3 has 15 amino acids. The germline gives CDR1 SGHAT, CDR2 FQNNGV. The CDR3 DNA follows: TGTGCCGGCAGCTTAGCCCCTGGGGTTCTAGATACGCAGTATTTT. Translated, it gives CAGSLAPGVLDTQYF.

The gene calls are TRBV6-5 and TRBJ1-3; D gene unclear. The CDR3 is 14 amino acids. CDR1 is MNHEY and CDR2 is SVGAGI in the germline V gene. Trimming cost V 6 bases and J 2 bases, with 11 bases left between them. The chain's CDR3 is CASSSEAAGNTIYF. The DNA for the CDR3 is TGTGCCAGCAGCTCGGAGGCAGCTGGAAACACCATATATTTT.

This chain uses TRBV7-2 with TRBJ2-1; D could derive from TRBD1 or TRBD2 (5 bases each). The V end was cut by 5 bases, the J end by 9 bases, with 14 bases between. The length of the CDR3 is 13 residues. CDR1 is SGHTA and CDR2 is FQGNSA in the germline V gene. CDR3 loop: CASSPLSRGEQFF. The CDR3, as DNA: TGTGCCAGCAGCCCACTCTCGAGGGGTGAGCAGTTCTTC.

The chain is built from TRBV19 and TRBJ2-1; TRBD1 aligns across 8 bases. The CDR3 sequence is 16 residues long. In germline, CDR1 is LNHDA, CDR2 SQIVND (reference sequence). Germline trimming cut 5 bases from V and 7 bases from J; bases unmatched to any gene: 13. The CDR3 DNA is TGTGCCAGTAGTGCCGTCGGACAGGGTACTTGGAATGAGCAGTTCTTC. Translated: CASSAVGQGTWNEQFF.

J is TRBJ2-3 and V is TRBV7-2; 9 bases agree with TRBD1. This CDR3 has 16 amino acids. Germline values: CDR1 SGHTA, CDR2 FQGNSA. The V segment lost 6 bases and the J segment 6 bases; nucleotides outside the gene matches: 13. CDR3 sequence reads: CASSLIGTGKTDTQYF. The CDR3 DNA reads TGTGCCAGCAGTCTAATCGGGACAGGGAAGACCGATACGCAGTATTTT. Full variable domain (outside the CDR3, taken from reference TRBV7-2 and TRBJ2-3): GAGVSQSPSNKVTEKGKDVELRCDPISGHTALYWYRQSLGQGLEFLIYFQGNSAPDKSGLPSDRFSAERTGGSVSTLTIQRTQQEDSAVYLCASSLIGTGKTDTQYFGPGTRLTVL.

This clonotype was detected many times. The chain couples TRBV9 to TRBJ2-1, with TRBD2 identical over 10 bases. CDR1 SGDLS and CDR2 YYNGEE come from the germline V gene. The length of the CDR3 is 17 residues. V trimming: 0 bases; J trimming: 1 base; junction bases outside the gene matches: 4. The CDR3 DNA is TGTGCCAGCAGCGTAGGGAGCGGGGGGGAATCCTACAATGAGCAGTTCTTC. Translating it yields CASSVGSGGESYNEQFF.

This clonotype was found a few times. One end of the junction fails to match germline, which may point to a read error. The CDR3 here is CAGSLYYEQYF. As DNA, the CDR3 is TGTGCCGGCAGCCTGTACTACGAGCAGTACTTC. This rearrangement joins TRBV7-2 to TRBJ2-7, with no clear D. CDR1 SGHTA and CDR2 FQGNSA come from the germline V gene. This CDR3 region has 11 residues.

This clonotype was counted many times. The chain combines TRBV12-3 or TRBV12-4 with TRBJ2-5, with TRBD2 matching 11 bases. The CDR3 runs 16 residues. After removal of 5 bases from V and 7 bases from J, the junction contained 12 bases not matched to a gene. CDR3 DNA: TGTGCCAGCAGTACTAGCGGGGGCCCAGCCGGGGGGACCCAGTACTTC. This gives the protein CASSTSGGPAGGTQYF.

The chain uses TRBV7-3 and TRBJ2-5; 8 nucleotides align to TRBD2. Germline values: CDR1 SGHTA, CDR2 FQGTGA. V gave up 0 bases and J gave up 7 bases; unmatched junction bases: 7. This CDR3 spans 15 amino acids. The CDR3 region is CASSLTSGAGGTQYF. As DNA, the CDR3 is TGTGCCAGCAGCTTAACTAGCGGGGCAGGAGGGACCCAGTACTTC.

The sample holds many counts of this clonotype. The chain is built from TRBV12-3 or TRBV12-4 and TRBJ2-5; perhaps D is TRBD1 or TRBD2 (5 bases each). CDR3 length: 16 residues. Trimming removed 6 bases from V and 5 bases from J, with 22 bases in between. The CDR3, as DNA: TGTGCCAGCAGGCCCACGGGACGGATGATTATGGAGACCCAGTACTTC. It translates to CASRPTGRMIMETQYF.

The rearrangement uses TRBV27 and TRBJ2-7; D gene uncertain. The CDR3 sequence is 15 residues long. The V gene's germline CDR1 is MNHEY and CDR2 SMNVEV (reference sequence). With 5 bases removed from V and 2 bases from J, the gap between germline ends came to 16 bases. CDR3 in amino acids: CASSADGWGTYEQYF. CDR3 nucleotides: TGTGCCAGCAGTGCGGACGGGTGGGGAACCTACGAGCAGTACTTC.

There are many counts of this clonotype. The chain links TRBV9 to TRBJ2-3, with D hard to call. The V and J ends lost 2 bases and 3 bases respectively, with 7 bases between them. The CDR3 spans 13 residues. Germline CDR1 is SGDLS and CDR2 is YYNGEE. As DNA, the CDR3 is TGTGCCAGCAGCGTGGCGACAACAGATACGCAGTATTTT. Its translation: CASSVATTDTQYF.

The DNA for the CDR3 is TGTGCCAGCAGCTTTACTAGCGGAGGTACGCAGTATTTT. As protein: CASSFTSGGTQYF. The chain has TRBV7-9 and TRBJ2-3, with 8 nucleotides matching TRBD2. Trimming cost V 3 bases and J 8 bases; bases outside gene matches: 4. Germline V gives CDR1 SEHNR, CDR2 FQNEAQ (reference sequence). The CDR3 is 13 amino acids.

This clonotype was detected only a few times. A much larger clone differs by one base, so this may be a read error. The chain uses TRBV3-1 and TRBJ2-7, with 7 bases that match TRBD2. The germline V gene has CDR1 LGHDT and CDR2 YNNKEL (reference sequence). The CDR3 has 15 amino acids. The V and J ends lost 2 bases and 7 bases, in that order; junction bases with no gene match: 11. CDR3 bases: TGTGCCAGCAGCCAATCGGGGGGTCGGAACAATGAGCAGTACTTC. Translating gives CASSQSGGRNNEQYF.

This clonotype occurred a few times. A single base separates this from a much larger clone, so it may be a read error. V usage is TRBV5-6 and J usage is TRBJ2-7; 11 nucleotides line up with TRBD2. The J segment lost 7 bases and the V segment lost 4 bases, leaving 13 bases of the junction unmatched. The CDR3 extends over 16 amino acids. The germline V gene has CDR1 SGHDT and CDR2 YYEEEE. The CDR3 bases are TGTGCCAGCAGCATCTTAGCGGGGGGGCTTAACAATGAGCAGTACTTC. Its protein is CASSILAGGLNNEQYF.

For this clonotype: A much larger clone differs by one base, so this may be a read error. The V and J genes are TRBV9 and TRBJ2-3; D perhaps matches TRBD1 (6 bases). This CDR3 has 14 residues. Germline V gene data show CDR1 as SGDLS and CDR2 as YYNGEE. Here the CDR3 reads CAGSAKQGEDTQYF. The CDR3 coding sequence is TGTGCCGGCAGCGCAAAACAGGGAGAAGATACGCAGTATTTT.

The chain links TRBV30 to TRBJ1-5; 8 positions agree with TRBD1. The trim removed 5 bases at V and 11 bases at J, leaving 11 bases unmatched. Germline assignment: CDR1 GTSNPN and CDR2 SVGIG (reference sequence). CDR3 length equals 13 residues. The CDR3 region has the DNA TGTGCCTGGGGCGGGACAGGCCCCCTCACCCAGCATTTT. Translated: CAWGGTGPLTQHF.

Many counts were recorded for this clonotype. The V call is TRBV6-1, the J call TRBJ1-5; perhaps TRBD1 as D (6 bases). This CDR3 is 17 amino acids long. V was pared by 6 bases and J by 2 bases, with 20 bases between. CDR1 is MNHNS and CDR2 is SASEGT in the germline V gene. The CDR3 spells CASSLNRDTLGNQPQHF. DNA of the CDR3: TGTGCCAGCAGCCTAAACCGGGACACCCTGGGCAATCAGCCCCAGCATTTT.

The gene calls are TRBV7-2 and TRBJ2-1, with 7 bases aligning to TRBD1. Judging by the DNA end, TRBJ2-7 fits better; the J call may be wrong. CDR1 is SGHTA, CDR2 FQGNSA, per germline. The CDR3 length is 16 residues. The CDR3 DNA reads TGTGCCAGCAGCCCAAGACCGAGGGGGCACGAGTACGAGCAGTACTTC. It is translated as CASSPRPRGHEYEQYF.

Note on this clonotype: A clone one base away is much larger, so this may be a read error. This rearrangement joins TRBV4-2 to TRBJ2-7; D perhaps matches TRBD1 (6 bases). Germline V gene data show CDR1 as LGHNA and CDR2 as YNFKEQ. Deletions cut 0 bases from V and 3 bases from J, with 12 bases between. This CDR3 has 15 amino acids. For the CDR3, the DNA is TGTGCCAGCAGCCAAGAAAGGGCAGGGGTCTACGAGCAGTACTTC. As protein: CASSQERAGVYEQYF.

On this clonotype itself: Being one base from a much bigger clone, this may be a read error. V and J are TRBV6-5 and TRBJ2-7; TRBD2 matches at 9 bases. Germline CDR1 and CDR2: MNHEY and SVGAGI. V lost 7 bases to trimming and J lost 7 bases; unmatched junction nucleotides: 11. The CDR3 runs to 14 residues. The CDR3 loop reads CASNGGLANNEQYF. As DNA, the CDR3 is TGTGCCAGCAATGGGGGACTAGCTAACAATGAGCAGTACTTC.

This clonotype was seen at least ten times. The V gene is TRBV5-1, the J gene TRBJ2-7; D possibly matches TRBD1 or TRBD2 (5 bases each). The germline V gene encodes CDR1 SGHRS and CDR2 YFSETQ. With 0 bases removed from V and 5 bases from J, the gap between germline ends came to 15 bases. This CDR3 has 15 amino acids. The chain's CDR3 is CASSLGGTRVHEQYF. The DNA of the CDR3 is TGCGCCAGCAGCTTGGGAGGGACGCGTGTCCACGAGCAGTACTTC.

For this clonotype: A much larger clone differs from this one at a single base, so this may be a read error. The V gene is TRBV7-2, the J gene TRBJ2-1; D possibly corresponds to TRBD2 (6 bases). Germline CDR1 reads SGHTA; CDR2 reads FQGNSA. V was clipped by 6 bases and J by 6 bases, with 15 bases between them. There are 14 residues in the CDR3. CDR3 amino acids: CASRRGGAGNEQFF. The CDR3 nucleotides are TGTGCCAGCAGAAGGGGCGGGGCGGGCAATGAGCAGTTCTTC.

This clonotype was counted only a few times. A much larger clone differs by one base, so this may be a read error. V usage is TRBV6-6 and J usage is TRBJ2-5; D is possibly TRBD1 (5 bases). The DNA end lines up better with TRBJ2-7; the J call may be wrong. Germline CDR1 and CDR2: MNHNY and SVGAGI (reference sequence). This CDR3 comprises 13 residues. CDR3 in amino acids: CASRYRTDYEQYF. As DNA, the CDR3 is TGTGCCAGCAGGTACAGGACGGACTACGAGCAGTACTTC.

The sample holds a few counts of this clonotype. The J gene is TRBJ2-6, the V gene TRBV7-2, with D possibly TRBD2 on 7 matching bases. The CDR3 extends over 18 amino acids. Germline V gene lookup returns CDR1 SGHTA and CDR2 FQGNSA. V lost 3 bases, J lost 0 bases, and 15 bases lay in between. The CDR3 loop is CASSFRGGPRSGANVLTF. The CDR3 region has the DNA TGTGCCAGCAGCTTCCGCGGGGGCCCTCGCTCTGGGGCCAACGTCCTGACTTTC.